Detailed here is one T cell receptor (beta chain). This record belongs to a study of identical twins. CDR3 size: 15 residues. With 2 bases removed from V and 6 bases from J, the gap between germline ends came to 16 bases. Addition of a universal primer site occurred through template switching, and cDNA carried unique molecular identifiers. A single record per CDR3 protein comes from TCRdb applying MiXCR to the 5' RACE reads. The repertoire holds fewer than 900,000 distinct CDR3 sequences, with roughly 18% as singletons. Healthy Caucasians, and only they, were the donors. These data were also reused for a study on T cells expressing NK-cell markers.

The V call is TRBV12-3 or TRBV12-4, the J call TRBJ1-2; D unresolved. Source material: PBMCs. The clonotype originates from a woman aged 18-29 years in good health. The CDR3 sequence: CASSLNPRGEHGYTF. CDR3 DNA: TGTGCCAGCAGTTTAAACCCTCGGGGTGAACATGGCTACACCTTC.